This TCR beta chain was captured in a study of regulatory T cells in long-lasting Graves disease. Study-wide results and limits: Samples came from peripheral blood alone, without thyroid tissue. A limited number of samples was an acknowledged limitation.

Sample time point: persistent/refractory GD, antithyroid drugs over 5 years with positive TRAb. Scientists built the TCR library using RNA that was extracted from PBMCs. The patients included were those that came from an endocrinology department in Xi'an, China. Approximately 9 milliliters of peripheral blood were taken and placed in EDTA tubes. V was cut by 0 bases and J by 3 bases, with 13 bases left in between. CDR3 size: 16 residues. CDR1 and CDR2 from the germline V gene are SGHKS and YYEKEE (reference sequence). Arm-PCR of CDR3 regions and iRepertoire HTBI primers were used to build TCR beta libraries. TCRdb re-called the multiplex PCR reads with MiXCR, one entry per CDR3 protein. This table has more than 300,000 distinct CDR3 sequences, roughly 25% appearing once. This clonotype is a singleton in its sample. What it binds is not known.

The chain carries TRBV5-5 and TRBJ1-5; D perhaps matches TRBD1 (6 bases). The starting material was peripheral blood mononuclear cells (PBMCs), obtained when the disease was refractory, from a patient treated with antithyroid drugs. This receptor was obtained from a woman between 40 and 50 years old with Graves disease. CDR3 nucleotides: TGTGCCAGCAGCTTGGATCCAGGGACACCCAATCAGCCCCAGCATTTT. Translating it yields CASSLDPGTPNQPQHF.